This passage covers 7 T cell receptor beta chains from one sample sequenced in a study of cytomegalovirus exposure and HLA in healthy donors. TCRdb's copy holds only in-frame clones and misses some; the assay was immunoSEQ multiplex PCR. The sample shows approximately 110,000 clones, 88% of them seen only once. Sequencing was done on a sample of PBMCs. The receptors were gathered from a woman younger than 30 in good health and CMV-seronegative.

J is TRBJ1-5 and V is TRBV28; 8 bases fit TRBD1. The CDR3 length is 13 residues. The trim removed 8 bases at V and 5 bases at J, leaving 5 bases unmatched. Germline V lookup: CDR1 MDHEN, CDR2 SYDVKM. CDR3 loop: CASRTGHDQPQHF. The CDR3 nucleotides are TGTGCCAGCCGGACAGGGCATGATCAGCCCCAGCATTTT.

The chain has TRBV14 and TRBJ2-5, with 8 bases that match TRBD1. Germline lookup yields CDR1 SGHDN and CDR2 FVKESK. This CDR3 has 15 amino acids. Trimming cost V 0 bases and J 5 bases; bases outside gene matches: 5. CDR3 bases: TGTGCCAGCAGCCAAGATCGGACAGGGATGGAGACCCAGTACTTC. Translating gives CASSQDRTGMETQYF.

The V gene is TRBV28, the J gene TRBJ2-5; D is undetermined. Trimming pared 3 bases from V and 3 bases from J, leaving 8 bases between. Germline V gene lookup returns CDR1 MDHEN and CDR2 SYDVKM. The CDR3 runs to 13 residues. In nucleotides, the CDR3 is TGTGCCAGCAGTTTCCCTAGAAAAGAGACCCAGTACTTC. Translation: CASSFPRKETQYF. Variable domain in full (rest from reference TRBV28 and TRBJ2-5): DVKVTQSSRYLVKRTGEKVFLECVQDMDHENMFWYRQDPGLGLRLIYFSYDVKMKEKGDIPEGYSVSREKKERFSLILESASTNQTSMYLCASSFPRKETQYFGPGTRLLVL.

The J gene is TRBJ1-5, the V gene TRBV6-1, with 7 bases lining up with TRBD1. The CDR3 is 18 residues long. Unmatched junction bases numbered 12, after V lost 3 bases and J lost 1 base. Germline values: CDR1 MNHNS, CDR2 SASEGT. CDR3 nucleotide sequence: TGTGCCAGCAGTGAGGACAGGATAGTGGGGTTAAGCAATCAGCCCCAGCATTTT. The encoded protein is CASSEDRIVGLSNQPQHF.

The chain has TRBV6-6 and TRBJ1-3; D unclear. The CDR3 has 14 amino acids. Trimming removed 5 bases at V and 0 bases at J, with 8 bases between. Germline CDR1 reads MNHNY; CDR2 reads SVGAGI (reference sequence). The DNA for the CDR3 is TGTGCCAGCAGTCATCTGAGCTCTGGAAACACCATATATTTT. Protein product: CASSHLSSGNTIYF.

The rearrangement uses TRBV4-1 and TRBJ1-2; perhaps TRBD1 as D (5 bases). Germline V gene sequence: CDR1 MGHRA, CDR2 YSYEKL. V lost 1 base and J 0 bases, leaving 15 bases between the germline ends. CDR3 size: 17 residues. The CDR3 loop is CASSQVMGGTPNYGYTF. The CDR3 nucleotides read TGCGCCAGCAGCCAAGTGATGGGAGGGACCCCTAACTATGGCTACACCTTC.

The chain couples TRBV18 to TRBJ1-1, with D possibly matching TRBD1 (5 bases). CDR3 size: 15 residues. Germline-derived CDR1 and CDR2 are KGHSH and LQKENI. V lost 5 bases and J 4 bases, leaving 17 bases between the germline ends. CDR3 sequence: CASSSNSQVSTEAFF. DNA for the CDR3: TGTGCCAGCTCATCTAACTCACAGGTTAGCACTGAAGCTTTCTTT. Full variable domain (outside the CDR3, taken from reference TRBV18 and TRBJ1-1): NAGVMQNPRHLVRRRGQEARLRCSPMKGHSHVYWYRQLPEEGLKFMVYLQKENIIDESGMPKERFSAEFPKEGPSILRIQQVVRGDSAAYFCASSSNSQVSTEAFFGQGTRLTVV.